A selection of T cell receptor beta chains follows, all from one sample in a study of blood T cell repertoires in COVID-19. Sequencing was performed with immunoSEQ multiplex PCR; in TCRdb, only in-frame clones are kept and a portion is missing. The sample yields 200,000 to 300,000 clones, around 86% seen once. Sequenced input: peripheral blood. These receptors were collected from a man of 80 years or more with acute or convalescent COVID-19. The CDR3 runs from the conserved cysteine through the conserved F or W. A D gene is named only where the DNA matches it firmly. Part of the rows lack a size; the others show once, few, many or a class for expanded clones.

V	size	length	J	D	DNA	CDR3
TRBV13	.	15	TRBJ1-3	.	TGTGCCAGCAGCCCCCGTGGAGGGCCAGGAAACACCATATATTTT	CASSPRGGPGNTIYF
TRBV5-8	.	11	TRBJ2-7	TRBD1	TGTGCCAGCAGCATACAGGGGGAGCAGTACTTC	CASSIQGEQYF
TRBV28	.	13	TRBJ1-1	.	TGTGCCAGCAGTTCTTCAGGGAAGGCTGAAGCTTTCTTT	CASSSSGKAEAFF
TRBV5-1	.	15	TRBJ2-2	.	TGCGCCAGCAGCTTGGCCGGCCAGGACACCGGGGAGCTGTTTTTT	CASSLAGQDTGELFF
TRBV28	few	17	TRBJ2-6	.	TGTGCCAGCAGGAGACTCGCGCCCGTCTCTGGGGCCAACGTCCTGACTTTC	CASRRLAPVSGANVLTF
TRBV5-4	.	15	TRBJ2-7	TRBD1	TGTGCCAGCAGCGCCGGGACAGCCCGTACCTACGAGCAGTACTTC	CASSAGTARTYEQYF
TRBV28	.	15	TRBJ1-2	TRBD1	TGTGCCAGCAGTACCTGGGGGACAGGGGGAAGTGGCTACACCTTC	CASSTWGTGGSGYTF
TRBV19	.	19	TRBJ2-7	TRBD2	TGTGCCAGTAGTATAGCCCACCCTACGACGGGAGGGCCGGGGTACGAGCAGTACTTC	CASSIAHPTTGGPGYEQYF
TRBV6-6	.	15	TRBJ1-2	.	TGTGCCAGCAGTTACTCGGGAGGGGTTGAATATGGCTACACCTTC	CASSYSGGVEYGYTF
TRBV5-1	.	14	TRBJ1-1	TRBD1	TGCGCCAGCAGCGTCCGACAGGGGAACACTGAAGCTTTCTTT	CASSVRQGNTEAFF
TRBV4-1	.	14	TRBJ2-2	.	TGCGCCAGCAGCCAAGACGGAGTCACCGGGGAGCTGTTTTTT	CASSQDGVTGELFF
TRBV14	.	13	TRBJ1-2	TRBD1	TGTGCCAGCAGCCAAGCAGGGGGCGATGGCTACACCTTC	CASSQAGGDGYTF
TRBV3-1/TRBV3-2	.	13	TRBJ1-6	.	TGTGCCAGCAGTCAGGGAAGGCGGTCACCCCTCCACTTT	CASSQGRRSPLHF
TRBV12-3/TRBV12-4	few	13	TRBJ2-2	.	TGTGCCAGCAGTTTAGGATCGGCCGGGGAGCTGTTTTTT	CASSLGSAGELFF
TRBV29-1	.	13	TRBJ2-5	TRBD1	TGCAGCGTCTCCGGGACAGCCCGAGAGACCCAGTACTTC	CSVSGTARETQYF